This is a list of T cell receptor beta chains from one sample in a study of cytomegalovirus exposure and HLA in healthy donors. Assay used: immunoSEQ multiplex PCR; TCRdb lists only in-frame clones, some missing. The data show roughly 120,000 clones, approximately 81% seen once. The material sequenced was PBMCs. Source of these receptors: a man between 25 and 39 years old in good health and CMV-seropositive. Both conserved end residues are part of each CDR3. The order of the fields is clone size, J gene, V gene, D gene, CDR3 DNA, CDR3 protein. A D gene is named only where the DNA matches it firmly. Not all rows give a size; the values are once, few, many and, for expanded clones, a class.

.	TRBJ2-7	TRBV10-2	.	TGCGCCAGCAGTGCATTCTACGAGCAGTACTTC	CASSAFYEQYF
.	TRBJ1-2	TRBV6-6	.	TGTGCCAGCTCCATAGGGGAAGGCTATGGCTACACCTTC	CASSIGEGYGYTF
.	TRBJ1-5	TRBV7-2	.	TGTGCCAGCAGCTCGAGACAGGTTAATCAGCCCCAGCATTTT	CASSSRQVNQPQHF
.	TRBJ1-1	TRBV4-3	TRBD1	TGCGCCAGCAGCCAAGAACCGGGACAGCTGAACACTGAAGCTTTCTTT	CASSQEPGQLNTEAFF
.	TRBJ1-2	TRBV11-2	TRBD1	TGTGCCAGCAGCCAAGAGGGGGCACAAAGCTATGGCTACACCTTC	CASSQEGAQSYGYTF
.	TRBJ1-2	TRBV9	.	TGTGCCAGCAGCATAGACAGCTATGGCTACACCTTC	CASSIDSYGYTF
.	TRBJ2-1	TRBV10-3	TRBD2	TGTGCCATCAGTGACGGGAGGGATGATGAGCAGTTCTTC	CAISDGRDDEQFF
.	TRBJ2-6	TRBV19	TRBD2	TGTGCCAGTAGTCGTCAGACTAGCGGTTTATCCGGGGCCAACGTCCTGACTTTC	CASSRQTSGLSGANVLTF
.	TRBJ2-3	TRBV7-9	.	TGTGCCAGCAGCTGTGACTCGGACAGAACCTGCACAGATACGCAGTATTTT	CASSCDSDRTCTDTQYF
.	TRBJ1-2	TRBV20-1	.	TGCAGTGCTAGTTTCCGGGGTGGCTACACCTTC	CSASFRGGYTF
.	TRBJ2-5	TRBV29-1	.	TGCAGCGTTTTTCGGGGGGAGACCCAGTACTTC	CSVFRGETQYF
.	TRBJ2-1	TRBV11-3	.	TGTGCCAGCAGCTTAGGACCGGGAACCGGCTACAATGAGCAGTTCTTC	CASSLGPGTGYNEQFF
.	TRBJ2-1	TRBV11-3	.	TGTGCCAGCAGCCCCCGGACGGGATACAATGAGCAGTTCTTC	CASSPRTGYNEQFF
.	TRBJ2-5	TRBV5-4	TRBD1	TGTGCCAGCAGCTATGACAGGGTAGAGACCCAGTACTTC	CASSYDRVETQYF
.	TRBJ2-7	TRBV7-9	.	TGTGCCAGCAGCTTTCAGGGTCTCACCTACGAGCAGTACTTC	CASSFQGLTYEQYF
.	TRBJ2-5	TRBV29-1	TRBD1	TGCAGCGCTGACTCAGGGGGTTCCCAAGAGACCCAGTACTTC	CSADSGGSQETQYF
once	TRBJ1-1	TRBV4-1	.	TGCGCCAGCAGCTTCACAGGCAACACTGAAGCTTTCTTT	CASSFTGNTEAFF
few	TRBJ2-2	TRBV5-1	TRBD2	TGCGCCAGCAGCTTGTCTAGCGGGACGGCCGGGGAGCTGTTTTTT	CASSLSSGTAGELFF
.	TRBJ2-5	TRBV13	.	TGTGCCAGCAGCTCTGGCAGGGGTATCCAAGAGACCCAGTACTTC	CASSSGRGIQETQYF
.	TRBJ1-1	TRBV5-5	.	TGTGCCAGCAGCTTTCAGGGTGATCGGGACACTGAAGCTTTCTTT	CASSFQGDRDTEAFF
.	TRBJ1-2	TRBV4-1	.	TGCGCCAGCAGCTTATTACAGAGAGAGGGGGGGACCTATGGCTACACCTTC	CASSLLQREGGTYGYTF
.	TRBJ2-3	TRBV6-4	TRBD2	TGTGCCAGCAGTCCTCTTGCGGGAGGGGAAGATACGCAGTATTTT	CASSPLAGGEDTQYF
.	TRBJ1-6	TRBV7-8	TRBD1	TGTGCCAGCAGCTTTAGGGGGCATCACCCCCTCGGGCTCCACTTT	CASSFRGHHPLGLHF
.	TRBJ1-5	TRBV29-1	.	TGCAGCGTTAGAGGGGGATTCAATCAGCCCCAGCATTTT	CSVRGGFNQPQHF
.	TRBJ1-1	TRBV2	.	TGTGCCAGCAGTGGTTCGGGCACTGAAGCTTTCTTT	CASSGSGTEAFF
once	TRBJ2-1	TRBV15	TRBD2	TGTGCCACCAGCAGAGAAGACCCAGCGGGGGGGCAGAATGAGCAGTTCTTC	CATSREDPAGGQNEQFF
.	TRBJ2-6	TRBV11-2	.	TGTGCCAGCAGCTTAGGACGGTCTGGGGCCAACGGCCTGACTTTC	CASSLGRSGANGLTF
once	TRBJ2-5	TRBV2	.	TGTGCCAGCTCTAAGGGGGTGCCAGAGACCCAGTACTTC	CASSKGVPETQYF
.	TRBJ2-3	TRBV2	.	TGTGCCAGCAGTCGAGAGGGAACAGATACGCAGTATTTT	CASSREGTDTQYF
.	TRBJ2-3	TRBV11-3	.	TGTGCCAGCAGCTTATCTTCAGGAACAGATACGCAGTATTTT	CASSLSSGTDTQYF
once	TRBJ2-3	TRBV18	.	TGTGCCAGCTCACGCTCCCTAATCACAGATACGCAGTATTTT	CASSRSLITDTQYF
.	TRBJ2-7	TRBV18	.	TGTGCCAGCTCACCAGGAATCGTGAGGGCGTACGAGCAGTACTTC	CASSPGIVRAYEQYF
.	TRBJ2-3	TRBV30	TRBD2	TGTGCCTGGAGTGGTCATAGTGGGGGGGTCTCCCACTTCACAGATACGCAGTATTTT	CAWSGHSGGVSHFTDTQYF
.	TRBJ1-5	TRBV18	TRBD1	TGTGCCAGCTCTCCAGAGAGACAGGGAGGTCAGCCCCAGCATTTT	CASSPERQGGQPQHF
few	TRBJ1-1	TRBV5-6	.	TGTGCCAGCAGCTTGGGTAGATACACTGAAGCTTTCTTT	CASSLGRYTEAFF
once	TRBJ2-1	TRBV19	.	TGTGCCAGTAGAGGCGGCTACAATGAGCAGTTCTTC	CASRGGYNEQFF
.	TRBJ2-7	TRBV9	TRBD2	TGTGCCAGCAGCGTAGGCGGGGGTCGGACCTACGAGCAGTACTTC	CASSVGGGRTYEQYF
.	TRBJ2-3	TRBV7-8	TRBD2	TGTGCCAGCAGCCTGGCCGGGACTAGCGTCGGGCTAGATACGCAGTATTTT	CASSLAGTSVGLDTQYF
.	TRBJ1-1	TRBV5-1	.	TGCGCCAGCAGCTTTGCCGCTTCGGACACTGAAGCTTTCTTT	CASSFAASDTEAFF
.	TRBJ2-1	TRBV4-3	.	TGCGCCAGCAGCCAAGAATGGTTGGGTAGGGGTCCCAATGAGCAGTTCTTC	CASSQEWLGRGPNEQFF
once	TRBJ2-5	TRBV5-1	TRBD2	TGCGCCAGCAGCTACCCTCCCGGGGGGGACCAAGAGACCCAGTACTTC	CASSYPPGGDQETQYF
few	TRBJ2-6	TRBV5-1	TRBD1	TGCGCCAGCAGCTTGGCCATCTCAGGGGGCTCGGGGGCCAACGTCCTGACTTTC	CASSLAISGGSGANVLTF
.	TRBJ1-2	TRBV12-5	TRBD1	TGTGCTAGTGGCGACGCCGAGGCGGGACAGGGTTTTGTTTATGGCTACACCTTC	CASGDAEAGQGFVYGYTF
once	TRBJ1-2	TRBV5-5	TRBD1	TGTGCCAGCAGGGAAGGACAGGGAGTTGGCTATGGCTACACCTTC	CASREGQGVGYGYTF
.	TRBJ1-4	TRBV5-4	TRBD1	TGTGCCAGCAGCTTGTTTGGACAGGGTCGCAGAAAACTGTTTTTT	CASSLFGQGRRKLFF
once	TRBJ1-1	TRBV2	.	TGTGCCAGCAGTGTCGAAGACACATACACTGAAGCTTTCTTT	CASSVEDTYTEAFF
few	TRBJ1-4	TRBV29-1	.	TGCAGCGCTAAAGGAGCAACTAATGAAAAACTGTTTTTT	CSAKGATNEKLFF
few	TRBJ2-7	TRBV7-6	.	TGTGCCAGCAGCTTAGCTGCAGGGGCCTACGAGCAGTACTTC	CASSLAAGAYEQYF